The present T cell receptor (beta chain) was sequenced within a study of blood T cell repertoires in COVID-19. Whole-study context: Specimens from acute and convalescent COVID-19 originated in the United States, Italy and Spain. Sources were T cells, B-cell-depleted T cells, or PBMCs; the material itself was cDNA or gDNA.

Per germline, CDR1 LGHNA and CDR2 YNFKEQ. V dropped 5 bases and J dropped 0 bases, with 14 bases sitting between them. This CDR3 is 15 amino acids long. Original data processing: Reference gene primers were amplified, and this amplification served to estimate nucleated cell counts. Assay: immunoSEQ multiplex PCR; the TCRdb copy retains only in-frame clones and omits some. V and J calls and clone size are copied from that table; D and trimming were computed from the DNA. Of some 320,000 clones detected, 75% to 85% appear once; the ten largest clones hold 7.2%. Material for sequencing was peripheral blood. This rearrangement joins TRBV4-2 to TRBJ2-7; D possibly corresponds to TRBD2 (6 bases). The TCR was taken from a human donor in a cohort sampled during active COVID-19. CDR3 protein: CASSYTGDSSYEQYF. CDR3 bases: TGTGCCAGCAGCTATACGGGGGATAGCTCCTACGAGCAGTACTTC.